Shown below are 17 T cell receptor beta chains from a single sample sequenced in a study of T cells in Graves' hyperthyroidism and ophthalmopathy. The CDR3 regions of TCR beta were amplified from RNA transcripts. Primed by the HTBI set, a first-round RT-PCR was run on the TCR CDR3. One entry per CDR3 protein, called by TCRdb with MiXCR from the multiplex PCR reads. The repertoire has some 700,000 distinct CDR3 sequences, around a sixth of them found once; the top ten carry around 15%. Sequenced sample: blood. These receptors were obtained from a man in his fifties with Graves' hyperthyroidism.

As for this clonotype: Since a much larger clone is just one base distant, this may be a read error. V is TRBV11-2 and J is TRBJ1-4; D gene uncertain. The CDR3 loop spans 15 amino acids. The V gene's germline CDR1 is SGHAT and CDR2 FQNNGV. CDR3 DNA: TGTGCCAGCAGCCCCCGACACGCAACTAATGAAAAACTGCTTTTT. Its translation is CASSPRHATNEKLLF.

There are many counts of this clonotype. This chain links TRBV14 with TRBJ2-1, with 14 bases that match TRBD2. Per germline, CDR1 SGHDN and CDR2 FVKESK. The CDR3 covers 16 residues. V dropped 3 bases and J dropped 7; count of bases not matched to a gene: 5. CDR3 sequence (DNA): TGTGCCAGCAGCCAGCCCGGGACTAGCGGGAGTAATGAGCAGTTCTTC. This gives the protein CASSQPGTSGSNEQFF. The full variable domain, in which reference TRBV14 and TRBJ2-1 provide the parts outside the CDR3, is EAGVTQFPSHSVIEKGQTVTLRCDPISGHDNLYWYRRVMGKEIKFLLHFVKESKQDESGMPNNRFLAERTGGTYSTLKVQPAELEDSGVYFCASSQPGTSGSNEQFFGPGTRLTVL.

V usage is TRBV7-9 and J usage is TRBJ2-3; D gene ambiguous. This CDR3 is 16 amino acids long. V was pared by 5 bases and J by 7 bases, with 22 bases between. CDR1 and CDR2 (germline): SEHNR, FQNEAQ (reference sequence). The chain's CDR3 is CASSPAWRPSLYTQYF. DNA for the CDR3: TGTGCCAGCAGCCCGGCCTGGCGGCCCTCATTGTATACGCAGTATTTT.

This clonotype was seen at least ten times. The chain combines TRBV5-1 with TRBJ1-1; the D is unclear. This CDR3 comprises 17 residues. V was cut by 3 bases and J by 1 base, with 19 bases left in between. Germline V gives CDR1 SGHRS, CDR2 YFSETQ. The CDR3 is CASSSPSGIRANTEAFF. CDR3 in DNA: TGCGCCAGCAGCTCCCCTTCGGGAATAAGGGCGAACACTGAAGCTTTCTTT.

Only a few counts were recorded for this clonotype. This chain connects TRBV19 to TRBJ2-1; 7 positions agree with TRBD2. V lost 3 bases, J lost 3 bases, and 11 bases stayed unmatched. From germline, CDR1 is LNHDA and CDR2 SQIVND (reference sequence). This CDR3 is built from 17 residues. The CDR3 sequence is CASSIPQSGAHYNEQFF. The CDR3 DNA is TGTGCCAGTAGTATCCCACAAAGCGGGGCTCACTACAATGAGCAGTTCTTC.

This clonotype showed up just a few times. This sequence joins TRBV11-3 and TRBJ2-5; 8 bases are a match to TRBD1. Trimming at V came to 1 base and at J to 4 bases, leaving 8 bases not matched to a gene. Looked up from germline, CDR1 is SGHNT and CDR2 is YENEEA. The CDR3 contains 16 residues. The CDR3 DNA follows: TGTGCCAGCAGCTTAGCCTTCCAGGGGGCGGGAGAGACCCAGTACTTC. Protein sequence: CASSLAFQGAGETQYF.

In DNA, the CDR3 is TGTGCCAGCAGTTTATGGGACACCTTCTACGAGCAGTACTTC. The encoded protein is CASSLWDTFYEQYF. This chain links TRBV12-3 or TRBV12-4 with TRBJ2-7, with D perhaps TRBD1 (6 bases). The ends were cut back, 2 bases at V and 3 bases at J, with 11 bases in the middle. This CDR3 spans 14 amino acids.

This clonotype has a single count. This clone may be a read error of a much larger clone one base away. The rearrangement joins TRBV30 to TRBJ1-3; D gene ambiguous. This CDR3 is 11 amino acids long. Germline V gene data show CDR1 as GTSNPN and CDR2 as SVGIG (reference sequence). Here the CDR3 reads CASTSVNTIYF. CDR3 coding DNA: TGTGCCTCCACCTCTGTAAACACCATATATTTT.

For this clonotype: The junction does not match germline at one end; this may be a read error. The chain has TRBV11-2 and TRBJ2-3; D remains ambiguous. The length of the CDR3 is 15 residues. Per the germline V gene, CDR1 is SGHAT and CDR2 is FQNNGV. The CDR3 sequence is CASSLVTIGTATQYF. DNA of the CDR3: TGTGCCAGCAGCTTAGTCACTATCGGAACAGCTACGCAGTATTTT.

This clonotype has more than one count but fewer than ten. The chain links TRBV28 to TRBJ1-5; perhaps TRBD1 as D (6 bases). From germline, CDR1 is MDHEN and CDR2 SYDVKM. CDR3 length: 15 amino acids. Trimming shortened V by 0 bases and J by 5 bases, and 11 bases separated the two germline ends. CDR3 loop: CASSLWGTSYQPQHF. The DNA for the CDR3 is TGTGCCAGCAGTTTATGGGGGACATCATATCAGCCCCAGCATTTT. Supplemented by reference TRBV28 and TRBJ1-5, the full variable domain reads DVKVTQSSRYLVKRTGEKVFLECVQDMDHENMFWYRQDPGLGLRLIYFSYDVKMKEKGDIPEGYSVSREKKERFSLILESASTNQTSMYLCASSLWGTSYQPQHFGDGTRLSIL.

This clonotype was counted many times. The rearrangement links TRBV28 to TRBJ2-1; 10 bases agree with TRBD2. Trimming removed 9 bases from V and 10 bases from J; junction bases left unmatched: 15. Looked up from germline, CDR1 is MDHEN and CDR2 is SYDVKM. CDR3 length: 15 amino acids. CDR3: CASVGSAGGSWEQFF. As DNA, the CDR3 is TGTGCCAGTGTGGGCTCAGCGGGAGGGTCTTGGGAGCAGTTCTTC. Filled out from reference TRBV28 and TRBJ2-1, the complete variable domain reads DVKVTQSSRYLVKRTGEKVFLECVQDMDHENMFWYRQDPGLGLRLIYFSYDVKMKEKGDIPEGYSVSREKKERFSLILESASTNQTSMYLCASVGSAGGSWEQFFGPGTRLTVL.

The chain combines TRBV4-2 with TRBJ1-5; D gene unclear. The CDR3 runs to 15 residues. CDR1 is LGHNA, CDR2 YNFKEQ, per germline. Trimming shortened V by 0 bases and J by 3 bases, and 9 bases separated the two germline ends. Written as DNA, the CDR3 is TGTGCCAGCAGCCAAGATCCGGACCTCAATCAGCCCCAGCATTTT. This sequence encodes CASSQDPDLNQPQHF.

The rearrangement links TRBV25-1 to TRBJ2-5; D is tentatively TRBD1 or TRBD2 (7 bases each). The CDR3 spans 16 residues. From germline, CDR1 is MGHDK and CDR2 SYGVNS. Trimming removed 5 bases from V and 4 bases from J, with 20 bases in between. This CDR3 reads CASSQMGGGAGETQYF. The CDR3 DNA sequence: TGTGCCAGCAGTCAAATGGGAGGGGGCGCGGGAGAGACCCAGTACTTC.

This clonotype was detected once. The chain links TRBV19 to TRBJ1-6; 7 nucleotides align to TRBD1. Germline loops: CDR1 LNHDA, CDR2 SQIVND (reference sequence). This CDR3 comprises 15 residues. Unmatched junction bases numbered 8, after V lost 5 bases and J lost 7 bases. The DNA of the CDR3 is TGTGCCAGTAGTCCCCTACCGGGACAGAATTCACCCCTCCACTTT. The encoded protein is CASSPLPGQNSPLHF. Full variable domain (outside the CDR3, taken from reference TRBV19 and TRBJ1-6): DGGITQSPKYLFRKEGQNVTLSCEQNLNHDAMYWYRQDPGQGLRLIYYSQIVNDFQKGDIAEGYSVSREKKESFPLTVTSAQKNPTAFYLCASSPLPGQNSPLHFGNGTRLTVT.

This clonotype showed up many times. V is TRBV28 and J is TRBJ1-5; tentatively, D is TRBD1 (5 bases). V was shortened by 10 bases and J by 3 bases, with 22 bases between the two germline ends. CDR1 is MDHEN, CDR2 SYDVKM, per germline. This CDR3 region has 16 residues. CDR3 DNA sequence: TGTGCCACCTCTACTCTACGGGGGGGATTCAATCAGCCCCAGCATTTT. Encoded protein: CATSTLRGGFNQPQHF.

In its sample, this clonotype was seen many times. This chain links TRBV28 with TRBJ2-7; a possible D gene is TRBD1 (5 bases). The CDR3 spans 17 residues. Trimming stripped 3 bases from V and 3 bases from J, with 21 bases between. The germline gives CDR1 MDHEN, CDR2 SYDVKM. The CDR3 DNA is TGTGCCAGCAGTTTCCCGTCCCTGTGGCAGGGTCTCTACGAGCAGTACTTC. Translated: CASSFPSLWQGLYEQYF.

The rearrangement uses TRBV5-5 and TRBJ1-4; D is uncertain. Trimming cost V 4 bases and J 12 bases, with 19 bases left between them. The CDR3 has 14 residues. Germline V CDR1 and CDR2: SGHKS, YYEKEE (reference sequence). CDR3 sequence reads: CASSPGSLEAELFF. The CDR3 DNA reads as TGTGCCAGCAGCCCCGGCTCTTTGGAAGCGGAACTGTTTTTT. Full variable domain (rest looked up from reference TRBV5-5 and TRBJ1-4): DAGVTQSPTHLIKTRGQQVTLRCSPISGHKSVSWYQQVLGQGPQFIFQYYEKEERGRGNFPDRFSARQFPNYSSELNVNALLLGDSALYLCASSPGSLEAELFFGSGTQLSVL.